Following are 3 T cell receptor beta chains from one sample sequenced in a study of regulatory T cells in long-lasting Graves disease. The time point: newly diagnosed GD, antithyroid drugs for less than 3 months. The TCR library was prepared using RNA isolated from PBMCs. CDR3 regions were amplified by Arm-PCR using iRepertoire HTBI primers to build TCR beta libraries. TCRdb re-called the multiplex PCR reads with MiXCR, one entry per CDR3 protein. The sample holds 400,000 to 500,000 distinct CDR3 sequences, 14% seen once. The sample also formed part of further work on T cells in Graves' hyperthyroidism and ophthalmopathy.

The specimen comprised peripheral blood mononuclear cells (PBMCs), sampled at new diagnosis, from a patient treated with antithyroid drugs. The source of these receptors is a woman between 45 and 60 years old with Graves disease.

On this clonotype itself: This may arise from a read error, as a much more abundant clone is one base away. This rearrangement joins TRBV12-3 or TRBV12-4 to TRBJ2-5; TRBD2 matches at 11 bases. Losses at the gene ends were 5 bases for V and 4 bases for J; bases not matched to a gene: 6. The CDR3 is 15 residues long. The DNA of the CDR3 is TGTGCCAGCAGTATCAGGACTAGCGGGTTAGAGACCCAGTACTTC. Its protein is CASSIRTSGLETQYF.

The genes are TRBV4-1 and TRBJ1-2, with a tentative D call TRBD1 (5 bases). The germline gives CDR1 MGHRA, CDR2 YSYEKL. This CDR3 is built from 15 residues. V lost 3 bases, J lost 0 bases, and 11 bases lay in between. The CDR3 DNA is TGCGCCAGCAGCCATTCGACGGACACTAACTATGGCTACACCTTC. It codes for CASSHSTDTNYGYTF.

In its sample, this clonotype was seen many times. CDR3 nucleotide sequence: TGTGCCACCAGTGATCCCCAGACGGAGCAGTACTTC. It yields the protein CATSDPQTEQYF. The genes are TRBV24-1 and TRBJ2-7; no clear D. Germline CDR1 and CDR2: KGHDR and SFDVKD. This CDR3 is 12 amino acids long. V was shortened by 3 bases and J by 7 bases, with 9 bases between the two germline ends.